The 28 T cell receptor beta chains in this list originate from one sample, sequenced in a study of CXCR3-negative and CXCR3-positive naive CD8 T cells. 5' RACE that incorporated UMI labels was used to prepare the TRB cDNA libraries. Following a re-call of the 5' RACE reads, TCRdb has one entry per CDR3 protein and lacks DNA. The sample data list about 62,000 distinct CDR3 sequences. Sequencing was done on a sample of naive CXCR3- CD8+ T cells from blood. As for subset: CD45RO-CCR7+CD27+CD95- naive CD8+ T cells lacking CXCR3 (TNR3-). The receptors stem from a human donor in good health. Some clones in this sample may be carry-over from other donors' samples.

By frequency, this clonotype registers medium-sized. The CDR3 sequence is CSARDRATYEQYF. This chain connects TRBV20-1 to TRBJ2-7; TCRdb outputs TRBD1, but without DNA this stays unchecked. The CDR3 is 13 amino acids. In germline, CDR1 is DFQATT, CDR2 SNEGSKA (reference sequence).

The rearrangement links TRBV11-2 to TRBJ2-1. The CDR3 has 14 amino acids. Germline loops: CDR1 SGHAT, CDR2 FQNNGV. This chain's CDR3 is CASSLDRLYNEQFF.

The J gene is TRBJ2-5, the V gene TRBV29-1; TCRdb picks TRBD1, but there is no DNA to check that call. CDR1 and CDR2 (germline): SQVTM, ANQGSEA. This CDR3 comprises 15 residues. The CDR3 loop reads CSVTRRGLSSETQYF.

V usage is TRBV7-9 and J usage is TRBJ2-5. The CDR3 sequence is 13 residues long. The germline V gene encodes CDR1 SEHNR and CDR2 FQNEAQ (reference sequence). The CDR3 reads CASSLSVQETQYF. Together with reference TRBV7-9 and TRBJ2-5, the CDR3 gives the full variable domain: DTGVSQNPRHKITKRGQNVTFRCDPISEHNRLYWYRQTLGQGPEFLTYFQNEAQLEKSRLLSDRFSAERPKGSFSTLEIQRTEQGDSAMYLCASSLSVQETQYFGPGTRLLVL.

The J gene is TRBJ2-5, the V gene TRBV12-3 or TRBV12-4; TCRdb indicates TRBD2, and absent DNA this call remains unverified. This CDR3 has 13 residues. The CDR3 protein is CASRTPAGQTQYF.

The chain has TRBV20-1 and TRBJ2-1; TCRdb designates TRBD2, a call that cannot be tested without DNA. The CDR3 contains 14 residues. Germline CDR1 and CDR2: DFQATT and SNEGSKA (reference sequence). The CDR3 is CSGSRRFSYNEQFF.

The chain is built from TRBV29-1 and TRBJ2-2; TCRdb gives TRBD1 as the D gene, but with no DNA this cannot be confirmed. This CDR3 region has 17 residues. Germline V gene lookup returns CDR1 SQVTM and CDR2 ANQGSEA. CDR3 in amino acids: CSVEDVGGTGGSGELFF.

This chain joins TRBV7-6 and TRBJ2-1. CDR1 SGHVS and CDR2 FNYEAQ come from the germline V gene. This CDR3 region has 12 residues. The CDR3 here is CASSPNYDEQFF.

The rearrangement uses TRBV12-5 and TRBJ2-1; TCRdb calls TRBD1, which cannot be checked without DNA. CDR1 and CDR2 from the germline V gene are LGHNT and FRNRAP. There are 13 residues in the CDR3. The CDR3 is CASGFGQYNEQFF.

The chain joins TRBV20-1 to TRBJ2-1; the D call from TCRdb, TRBD2, cannot be confirmed without DNA. The germline V gene has CDR1 DFQATT and CDR2 SNEGSKA (reference sequence). This CDR3 contains 13 residues. The CDR3 reads CSATDREGNEQFF.

The chain carries TRBV27 and TRBJ1-1. This CDR3 has 13 amino acids. Germline CDR1 and CDR2: MNHEY and SMNVEV (reference sequence). The CDR3 sequence: CASSIGPDTEAFF.

The chain employs TRBV4-1 and TRBJ2-1; TCRdb indicates TRBD2, and absent DNA this call remains unverified. CDR3 length: 15 residues. The germline CDR1 and CDR2 sequences are MGHRA and YSYEKL. Here the CDR3 reads CASGTLAGGNNEQFF.

The gene calls are TRBV28 and TRBJ2-3; with no DNA, the TCRdb D assignment of TRBD1 cannot be verified. This CDR3 comprises 15 residues. Germline CDR1 is MDHEN and CDR2 is SYDVKM. This chain's CDR3 is CASSLRVLIGATQYF.

This clonotype is labeled medium-sized based on frequency. The gene calls are TRBV7-6 and TRBJ2-1. CDR1 is SGHVS and CDR2 is FNYEAQ in the germline V gene. CDR3 length: 15 residues. The CDR3 region is CASSSDTSHHNEQFF.

The V call is TRBV7-2, the J call TRBJ2-7. Germline loops: CDR1 SGHTA, CDR2 FQGNSA. The CDR3 has 14 amino acids. CDR3 loop: CASSLGYGAYEQYF.

The chain recombines TRBV20-1 with TRBJ1-1; lacking DNA, the TRBD1 call made by TCRdb goes unchecked. Germline CDR1 and CDR2: DFQATT and SNEGSKA (reference sequence). CDR3 length: 15 residues. The CDR3 sequence is CSARVPDRGNSEAFF.

The rearrangement links TRBV29-1 to TRBJ1-1; the TCRdb D gene call, TRBD1, has no DNA to confirm it. This CDR3 contains 13 residues. Germline assignment: CDR1 SQVTM and CDR2 ANQGSEA. This CDR3 reads CSVEDTGGTEAFF.

V gene TRBV7-9 combines with J gene TRBJ2-5; the TCRdb D gene call, TRBD1, has no DNA to confirm it. CDR3 length: 14 residues. Germline CDR1 reads SEHNR; CDR2 reads FQNEAQ (reference sequence). The CDR3 sequence is CASSLLQGLETQYF.

The chain has TRBV12-3 or TRBV12-4 and TRBJ2-4; the D gene TCRdb calls, TRBD1, cannot be checked with no DNA. This CDR3 has 15 amino acids. The CDR3 reads CASRPLGGQADIQYF.

The chain has TRBV19 and TRBJ1-5. The germline V gene encodes CDR1 LNHDA and CDR2 SQIVND (reference sequence). The CDR3 spans 12 residues. The chain's CDR3 is CASSKSNQPQHF.

The genes are TRBV11-2 and TRBJ2-5; TCRdb names TRBD2, which stays unverified in the absence of DNA. The CDR3 loop spans 18 amino acids. Per germline, CDR1 SGHAT and CDR2 FQNNGV. The chain's CDR3 is CASSLPPNGTSGEETQYF.

V and J are TRBV29-1 and TRBJ2-7; no DNA is available, so the TRBD1 call from TCRdb remains unchecked. Germline V gene sequence: CDR1 SQVTM, CDR2 ANQGSEA. The CDR3 has 12 residues. The CDR3 loop is CSAATDSYEQYF.

The chain is built from TRBV27 and TRBJ2-4; TCRdb designates TRBD2, a call that cannot be tested without DNA. The CDR3 spans 15 residues. Germline loops: CDR1 MNHEY, CDR2 SMNVEV (reference sequence). The CDR3 loop is CASTRRGSAKNIQYF.

The V call is TRBV20-1, the J call TRBJ2-1; TCRdb selects TRBD2, and the lack of DNA leaves this call unchecked. CDR1 and CDR2 (germline): DFQATT, SNEGSKA (reference sequence). The CDR3 spans 15 residues. The CDR3 loop reads CSARELGTSYNEQFF.

CDR3 protein: CASSQDRAGELFF. The chain combines TRBV4-3 with TRBJ2-2; checking the TCRdb D call of TRBD1 is not possible without DNA. This CDR3 has 13 amino acids. CDR1 and CDR2 (germline): LGHNA, YSLEER.

This CDR3 is CASNQGARSYEQYF. This rearrangement joins TRBV6-5 to TRBJ2-7; the D call of TRBD1 rests on TCRdb alone, since no DNA is present to check it. Germline V gene data show CDR1 as MNHEY and CDR2 as SVGAGI. The CDR3 has 14 residues.

This clonotype is deemed medium-sized (0.01 to 0.1%) by its frequency. J is TRBJ1-1 and V is TRBV10-1. The CDR3 is 14 amino acids. The germline V gene has CDR1 WNHNN and CDR2 SYGVQD (reference sequence). This CDR3 reads CASLTKTVNTEAFF.

The chain links TRBV7-9 to TRBJ2-7; TCRdb calls TRBD2, which cannot be checked without DNA. The CDR3 contains 15 residues. Germline CDR1 reads SEHNR; CDR2 reads FQNEAQ (reference sequence). The CDR3 here is CASSRSGGPSYEQYF.